A single sample gave rise to the 22 T cell receptor beta chains below, sequenced in a study of blood T cell repertoires in COVID-19. Repertoires were generated with immunoSEQ multiplex PCR, while TCRdb's copy carries only in-frame clones and drops some. Of some 140,000 clones in the sample, under 85% are singletons; the top ten hold 18%. The sample taken for sequencing was PBMCs or T cells enriched from blood (not recorded which). The source is a man aged 30 to 39 who had recovered from COVID-19.

V usage is TRBV5-1 and J usage is TRBJ1-1, with D perhaps TRBD1 (5 bases). The germline gives CDR1 SGHRS, CDR2 YFSETQ. The V gene lost 5 bases and the J gene lost 3 bases, with 14 bases spanning the gap. The CDR3 is made up of 14 amino acids. CDR3 bases: TGCGCCAGCAGTTGGTCAGGGACTGACACTGAAGCTTTCTTT. It encodes CASSWSGTDTEAFF.

This chain links TRBV5-4 with TRBJ1-2, with D possibly being TRBD1 (6 bases). This CDR3 comprises 13 residues. Germline CDR1 reads SGHNT; CDR2 reads YYREEE (reference sequence). V lost 4 bases, J lost 7 bases, and 14 bases lay in between. Here the CDR3 reads CASSPGVQFGYTF. The CDR3 nucleotides read TGTGCCAGCAGCCCAGGGGTTCAATTTGGCTACACCTTC.

The CDR3 reads CASSHFLPAQGAVYTEAFF. The CDR3 DNA reads as TGTGCCAGCAGCCATTTTTTACCCGCACAGGGGGCCGTTTACACTGAAGCTTTCTTT. This sequence joins TRBV16 and TRBJ1-1, with 9 positions matching TRBD1. This CDR3 spans 19 amino acids. J lost 3 bases, V lost 3 bases, and 17 bases had no gene match. The germline V gene encodes CDR1 KGHSY and CDR2 FQNENV.

The chain has TRBV14 and TRBJ2-5; no clear D. The CDR3 has 13 residues. Trimming cost V 4 bases and J 2 bases, with 8 bases left between them. The germline V gene has CDR1 SGHDN and CDR2 FVKESK. The CDR3 bases are TGTGCCAGCAGCCCGGAGAGTCAAGAGACCCAGTACTTC. It codes for CASSPESQETQYF.

This rearrangement joins TRBV5-1 to TRBJ2-5; 12 bases map to TRBD2. The CDR3 contains 16 residues. Germline V gene lookup returns CDR1 SGHRS and CDR2 YFSETQ. The V segment lost 2 bases and the J segment 4 bases; nucleotides outside the gene matches: 6. The CDR3 sequence is CASSFSSGRVLETQYF. Written as DNA, the CDR3 is TGCGCCAGCAGCTTTTCTAGCGGGAGGGTGTTAGAGACCCAGTACTTC. The variable domain in full, completed from reference TRBV5-1 and TRBJ2-5, reads KAGVTQTPRYLIKTRGQQVTLSCSPISGHRSVSWYQQTPGQGLQFLFEYFSETQRNKGNFPGRFSGRQFSNSRSEMNVSTLELGDSALYLCASSFSSGRVLETQYFGPGTRLLVL.

This chain connects TRBV7-2 to TRBJ1-5; D is ambiguous. Germline V lookup: CDR1 SGHTA, CDR2 FQGNSA. CDR3 length: 16 residues. V lost 1 base to trimming and J lost 1 base, with 11 bases between them. The CDR3 loop reads CASSLGGKRSNQPQHF. The CDR3 bases are TGTGCCAGCAGCTTAGGGGGAAAGCGGAGCAATCAGCCCCAGCATTTT.

The rearrangement joins TRBV4-1 to TRBJ1-1; D is ambiguous. The germline V and J ends were trimmed by 1 base and 1 base, with 4 bases remaining between them. There are 13 residues in the CDR3. From germline, CDR1 is MGHRA and CDR2 YSYEKL. The chain's CDR3 is CASSQGQNTEAFF. For the CDR3, the DNA is TGCGCCAGCAGCCAAGGACAGAACACTGAAGCTTTCTTT.

The V and J genes are TRBV15 and TRBJ1-1, with a possible D match to TRBD1 (5 bases). The ends were cut back, 1 base at V and 4 bases at J, with 19 bases in the middle. CDR3 length: 17 residues. Per germline, CDR1 LNHNV and CDR2 YYDKDF (reference sequence). The CDR3 here is CATSRGGGGEWITEAFF. In DNA, the CDR3 is TGTGCCACCAGCAGAGGCGGGGGAGGCGAGTGGATCACTGAAGCTTTCTTT.

The chain is built from TRBV5-1 and TRBJ2-2, with D possibly matching TRBD2 (5 bases). V lost 4 bases to trimming and J lost 0 bases, with 10 bases between them. The CDR3 has 15 residues. Per the germline V gene, CDR1 is SGHRS and CDR2 is YFSETQ. CDR3 sequence reads: CASSPSGTNTGELFF. Written as DNA, the CDR3 is TGCGCCAGCAGCCCATCGGGGACGAACACCGGGGAGCTGTTTTTT.

The chain uses TRBV5-6 and TRBJ1-5; perhaps TRBD1 as D (6 bases). Deletions cut 0 bases from V and 0 bases from J, with 7 bases between. Germline V gene data show CDR1 as SGHDT and CDR2 as YYEEEE. The CDR3 totals 15 residues. Written as DNA, the CDR3 is TGTGCCAGCAGCTTGGGACAGGTTAGCAATCAGCCCCAGCATTTT. This gives the protein CASSLGQVSNQPQHF.

The V and J genes are TRBV14 and TRBJ1-2; 11 bases are shared with TRBD1. CDR1 SGHDN and CDR2 FVKESK come from the germline V gene. The CDR3 covers 14 residues. V shed 4 bases and J 6 bases; nucleotides not matched to a gene: 4. CDR3 sequence reads: CASSLGTGGHGYTF. The CDR3 DNA sequence: TGTGCCAGCAGCCTAGGGACAGGGGGGCATGGCTACACCTTC.

The rearrangement joins TRBV2 to TRBJ2-7, with TRBD1 matching over 10 bases. The ends lost 6 bases at V and 2 bases at J; junction bases unmatched: 7. The length of the CDR3 is 15 residues. Germline-derived CDR1 and CDR2 are SNHLY and FYNNEI. CDR3 sequence (DNA): TGTGCCAGCAGGGGACAGGGGACACGACCCTACGAGCAGTACTTC. This codes for CASRGQGTRPYEQYF.

J is TRBJ2-1 and V is TRBV7-8; TRBD1 matches at 12 bases. The J segment lost 0 bases and the V segment lost 2 bases, leaving 8 bases of the junction unmatched. Per germline, CDR1 SGHVS and CDR2 FQNEAQ. CDR3 length: 19 residues. In nucleotides, the CDR3 is TGTGCCAGCAGCTTAAGGGGACAGGGGGCCATCAGCTCCTACAATGAGCAGTTCTTC. Residues: CASSLRGQGAISSYNEQFF.

The chain links TRBV4-1 to TRBJ2-7; the match to TRBD2 covers 7 bases. V was clipped by 4 bases and J by 7 bases; unmatched bases: 10. Per germline, CDR1 MGHRA and CDR2 YSYEKL. The length of the CDR3 is 14 residues. CDR3 protein: CASSLGGGPEEQYF. The CDR3 nucleotides are TGCGCCAGCAGCCTGGGGGGAGGGCCGGAGGAGCAGTACTTC.

The chain is built from TRBV9 and TRBJ2-4; 11 bases are a match to TRBD2. This CDR3 comprises 18 residues. In germline, CDR1 is SGDLS, CDR2 YYNGEE. Trimming cost V 4 bases and J 7 bases; bases outside gene matches: 16. CDR3 in amino acids: CASSPRASGGTLGNIQYF. The CDR3, as DNA: TGTGCCAGCAGCCCCCGGGCTAGCGGGGGGACCCTCGGGAACATTCAGTACTTC.

The V gene is TRBV2, the J gene TRBJ2-4, with 10 bases matching TRBD2. The trim removed 3 bases at V and 1 base at J, leaving 6 bases unmatched. CDR1 is SNHLY, CDR2 FYNNEI, per germline. The CDR3 spans 17 residues. CDR3 DNA sequence: TGTGCCAGCAGTGAGTCTAGCGGGAGTGTGGCCAAAAACATTCAGTACTTC. Amino acids: CASSESSGSVAKNIQYF.

This clone has a single count. The chain uses TRBV2 and TRBJ2-1; 7 positions match TRBD2. The length of the CDR3 is 13 residues. The V and J ends lost 4 bases and 7 bases, in that order; junction bases with no gene match: 4. The germline V gene has CDR1 SNHLY and CDR2 FYNNEI. CDR3 in DNA: TGTGCCAGCAGTGCTGGACTAGGTAATGAGCAGTTCTTC. Its protein is CASSAGLGNEQFF.

The rearrangement uses TRBV2 and TRBJ2-3, with a weak D call TRBD2 (6 bases). The germline gives CDR1 SNHLY, CDR2 FYNNEI. V dropped 9 bases and J dropped 0 bases, with 10 bases sitting between them. This CDR3 comprises 13 residues. CDR3: CASVGTSTDTQYF. The CDR3 bases are TGTGCCAGTGTTGGGACTAGCACAGATACGCAGTATTTT.

This clone appeared a few times. CDR3 in DNA: TGTGCCAGCGGCAGCAATCAGCCCCAGCATTTT. Amino acids: CASGSNQPQHF. The rearrangement links TRBV2 to TRBJ1-5; no definite D call. Trimming took 8 bases from V and 1 from J, leaving 3 bases between them. CDR3 length equals 11 residues. Looked up from germline, CDR1 is SNHLY and CDR2 is FYNNEI.

This clone was counted between two and nine times. The V gene is TRBV10-1, the J gene TRBJ1-1; TRBD1 matches at 7 bases. The length of the CDR3 is 14 residues. V shed 6 bases and J 1 base; nucleotides not matched to a gene: 5. CDR1 is WNHNN and CDR2 is SYGVQD in the germline V gene (reference sequence). The CDR3 protein is CASSLDRRNTEAFF. The CDR3 nucleotides read TGCGCCAGCAGCCTGGACAGGAGGAACACTGAAGCTTTCTTT.

This clone has at least ten counts. This chain links TRBV7-9 with TRBJ1-3; D remains ambiguous. The length of the CDR3 is 13 residues. V lost 3 bases and J lost 4, with 7 bases in between. The germline V gene has CDR1 SEHNR and CDR2 FQNEAQ (reference sequence). As DNA, the CDR3 is TGTGCCAGCAGCTTTAATATGGGAAACACCATATATTTT. This translates into CASSFNMGNTIYF.

The chain links TRBV19 to TRBJ2-3, with D possibly being TRBD2 (6 bases). Germline CDR1 is LNHDA and CDR2 is SQIVND (reference sequence). The CDR3 has 15 amino acids. The V gene lost 7 bases and the J gene lost 5 bases, with 19 bases spanning the gap. This chain's CDR3 is CASTLGRGSGDTQYF. The CDR3 nucleotides read TGTGCCAGTACACTCGGTCGGGGGTCTGGAGATACGCAGTATTTT.